The 28 T cell receptor beta chains below all came from one sample that was sequenced in a study of blood T cells in healthy people across ages. PCR was performed a second time for roughly 7 to 12 cycles using a sample-barcoded 5' primer and a J-beta primer mix. TCRdb independently ran MiXCR on the 5' RACE reads; one entry per CDR3 protein. Found here are hundreds of thousands of distinct CDR3 sequences, roughly 50% of them singletons; the top ten hold around an eighth. The sequencing sample was made of blood. Receptors originate from a man in his thirties or forties in good health.

The V gene is TRBV5-1, the J gene TRBJ2-5; D remains ambiguous. The V gene's germline CDR1 is SGHRS and CDR2 YFSETQ. With 0 bases removed from V and 4 bases from J, the gap between germline ends came to 10 bases. The CDR3 totals 14 residues. The CDR3 loop reads CASSLAPPRETQYF. CDR3 DNA sequence: TGCGCCAGCAGCTTGGCGCCTCCGAGAGAGACCCAGTACTTC.

This clonotype showed up many times. This chain uses TRBV12-3 or TRBV12-4 with TRBJ2-7; D gene unclear. The CDR3 spans 14 residues. V lost 3 bases to trimming and J lost 4 bases, with 13 bases between them. The CDR3 sequence: CASSLVPSVYEQYF. CDR3 bases: TGTGCCAGCAGTTTGGTTCCTAGTGTATACGAGCAGTACTTC.

V gene TRBV4-1 combines with J gene TRBJ2-5; the D is unclear. Germline V gene lookup returns CDR1 MGHRA and CDR2 YSYEKL. Deletions cut 0 bases from V and 0 bases from J, with 20 bases between. The CDR3 is 19 residues long. The chain's CDR3 is CASSQDGDRTEGYQETQYF. The CDR3 region has the DNA TGCGCCAGCAGCCAAGATGGCGATCGGACGGAAGGTTACCAAGAGACCCAGTACTTC.

The chain has TRBV6-2 or TRBV6-3 and TRBJ2-1, with D possibly TRBD2 on 6 matching bases. The CDR3 is 15 residues long. Trimming stripped 10 bases from V and 2 bases from J, with 18 bases between. CDR1 and CDR2 (germline): MNHEY, SVGEGT. The CDR3 coding sequence is TGTGCCATCTCGCCGGGGAGGTTCCCCTACAATGAGCAGTTCTTC. It is translated as CAISPGRFPYNEQFF.

CDR3 DNA sequence: TGTGCCAGCAGCCAGTACGACCTATCGGAACCGGGCGAGCAGTACTTC. This sequence encodes CASSQYDLSEPGEQYF. This rearrangement joins TRBV14 to TRBJ2-7; no clear D gene. Trimming removed 3 bases from V and 6 bases from J, with 21 bases in between. The CDR3 sequence is 16 residues long. Germline CDR1 and CDR2: SGHDN and FVKESK.

This clonotype turned up a few times. The chain employs TRBV20-1 and TRBJ2-1; 10 nucleotides match TRBD2. J gave up 4 bases and V 3 bases, and 3 bases lay outside the gene matches. Germline values: CDR1 DFQATT, CDR2 SNEGSKA (reference sequence). This CDR3 is built from 14 residues. CDR3 DNA: TGCAGTGCTAGCGGTAGCGGGGGGTACAATGAGCAGTTCTTC. Protein: CSASGSGGYNEQFF.

This chain joins TRBV29-1 and TRBJ2-7; 8 bases map to TRBD1. CDR3 length: 12 amino acids. V shed 7 bases, J shed 4 bases, and the junction held 6 bases outside the gene matches. Looked up from germline, CDR1 is SQVTM and CDR2 is ANQGSEA. The CDR3 reads CSATRDRYEQYF. The CDR3 DNA is TGCAGCGCCACGCGGGACAGGTACGAGCAGTACTTC.

In its sample, this clonotype was seen a few times. The rearrangement joins TRBV12-3 or TRBV12-4 to TRBJ2-1; 8 bases are a match to TRBD2. Trimming removed 8 bases from V and 2 bases from J; junction bases left unmatched: 8. The CDR3 runs 15 residues. CDR3 amino acids: CASVLAGITYNEQFF. CDR3 in DNA: TGTGCCAGCGTATTAGCGGGGATCACCTACAATGAGCAGTTCTTC.

The rearrangement uses TRBV6-5 and TRBJ2-3; D could derive from TRBD1 or TRBD2 (5 bases each). The CDR3 consists of 14 residues. V was shortened by 5 bases and J by 5 bases, with 14 bases between the two germline ends. Germline loops: CDR1 MNHEY, CDR2 SVGAGI. The CDR3 DNA reads as TGTGCCAGCAGTCCGGGACCGAGAGGAGATACGCAGTATTTT. Translated: CASSPGPRGDTQYF.

The chain is built from TRBV29-1 and TRBJ2-2; the D call may be TRBD1 or TRBD2 (6 bases each). CDR3 length: 14 residues. The V gene's germline CDR1 is SQVTM and CDR2 ANQGSEA. V was clipped by 6 bases and J by 0 bases, with 11 bases between them. DNA for the CDR3: TGCAGCGTCGGGGGCGACGCGAACACCGGGGAGCTGTTTTTT. Protein sequence: CSVGGDANTGELFF.

This clonotype has only one observation. The chain carries TRBV6-5 and TRBJ1-2, with D unclear. Trimming pared 0 bases from V and 4 bases from J, leaving 15 bases between. The germline gives CDR1 MNHEY, CDR2 SVGAGI. CDR3 length: 16 residues. Here the CDR3 DNA reads TGTGCCAGCAGTTACTCAGTTGTGGCGCTGGGCTATGGCTACACCTTC. Translating gives CASSYSVVALGYGYTF.

V gene TRBV6-4 combines with J gene TRBJ2-1, with D possibly TRBD1 on 7 matching bases. The CDR3 has 16 amino acids. Germline-derived CDR1 and CDR2 are MRHNA and SNTAGT. Trimming pared 0 bases from V and 5 bases from J, leaving 14 bases between. CDR3 coding DNA: TGTGCCAGCAGTGACTCGGCCAGGGGGGAGCACAATGAGCAGTTCTTC. Its protein product is CASSDSARGEHNEQFF.

This clonotype was seen only once. The chain has TRBV4-2 and TRBJ1-4; 8 bases line up with TRBD1. The V gene end was trimmed by 4 bases and the J gene end by 7 bases; junction bases not matched to a gene: 5. CDR1 is LGHNA, CDR2 YNFKEQ, per germline. CDR3 length: 14 amino acids. The CDR3 DNA reads TGTGCCAGCAGCCCCTCACAGGGGGGTGAAAAACTGTTTTTT. Translating it yields CASSPSQGGEKLFF.

There are a few counts of this clonotype. The genes are TRBV7-2 and TRBJ1-5; 7 bases line up with TRBD1. V trimming: 5 bases; J trimming: 6 bases; junction bases outside the gene matches: 7. The CDR3 has 14 residues. Germline CDR1 is SGHTA and CDR2 is FQGNSA. In nucleotides, the CDR3 is TGTGCCAGCAGCCCAGGGGGTATCAGTCAGCCCCAGCATTTT. This gives the protein CASSPGGISQPQHF.

This chain joins TRBV4-3 and TRBJ1-4, with 9 bases matching TRBD1. V was pared by 5 bases and J by 6 bases, with 4 bases of the junction left unmatched. The length of the CDR3 is 14 residues. Germline V lookup: CDR1 LGHNA, CDR2 YSLEER. This CDR3 reads CASSRGQGYEKLFF. CDR3 coding DNA: TGCGCCAGCAGCAGGGGACAGGGATATGAAAAACTGTTTTTT.

The chain uses TRBV27 and TRBJ1-6; 9 nucleotides match TRBD1. The germline gives CDR1 MNHEY, CDR2 SMNVEV (reference sequence). The CDR3 covers 15 residues. J gave up 10 bases and V 3 bases, and 7 bases lay outside the gene matches. CDR3 bases: TGTGCCAGCAGTTTTGGGACAGGGTTTCGATCACCCCTCCACTTT. It codes for CASSFGTGFRSPLHF.

The chain combines TRBV20-1 with TRBJ2-5, with a tentative D call TRBD2 (5 bases). V lost 0 bases to trimming and J lost 11 bases, with 25 bases between them. Per the germline V gene, CDR1 is DFQATT and CDR2 is SNEGSKA (reference sequence). This CDR3 has 16 amino acids. The CDR3 DNA sequence: TGCAGTGCTAGAGAAGGCGGGTCGAGCTCCTACAATGAGCAGTACTTC. As protein: CSAREGGSSSYNEQYF.

This chain connects TRBV29-1 to TRBJ2-1, with 8 bases identical to TRBD1. V dropped 7 bases and J dropped 6; count of bases not matched to a gene: 11. The germline V gene encodes CDR1 SQVTM and CDR2 ANQGSEA. The CDR3 totals 14 residues. In DNA, the CDR3 is TGCAGCGCTGAGTCGGGACAGGTCATCAATGAGCAGTTCTTC. It yields the protein CSAESGQVINEQFF.

This clonotype appeared a few times. The chain recombines TRBV20-1 with TRBJ2-5, with 7 positions matching TRBD1. Germline trimming cut 5 bases from V and 2 bases from J; bases unmatched to any gene: 5. This CDR3 is built from 13 residues. Looked up from germline, CDR1 is DFQATT and CDR2 is SNEGSKA (reference sequence). The CDR3 region is CSASRDRQETQYF. Here the CDR3 DNA reads TGCAGTGCTTCCAGGGACAGACAAGAGACCCAGTACTTC.

The chain joins TRBV3-1 to TRBJ1-5; D may be TRBD1 (6 bases). This CDR3 comprises 14 residues. The V gene's germline CDR1 is LGHDT and CDR2 YNNKEL (reference sequence). V shed 4 bases and J shed 9 bases, with 16 bases lying between them. The CDR3 nucleotides are TGTGCCAGCAGCCCCTGCGGGGCCAGGGGGCCCCAGCATTTT. This translates into CASSPCGARGPQHF.

This chain links TRBV6-5 with TRBJ1-5; no definite D call. This CDR3 is built from 12 residues. Trimming shortened V by 6 bases and J by 2 bases, and 5 bases separated the two germline ends. Germline V CDR1 and CDR2: MNHEY, SVGAGI. CDR3 amino acids: CASRSGNQPQHF. The CDR3 DNA follows: TGTGCCAGCAGGAGCGGCAATCAGCCCCAGCATTTT.

The J gene is TRBJ2-3, the V gene TRBV15, with D unresolved. CDR1 is LNHNV, CDR2 YYDKDF, per germline (reference sequence). This CDR3 has 13 residues. Trimming took off 0 bases at V and 4 bases at J, with 5 bases between the two ends. In DNA form, the CDR3 reads TGTGCCACCAGCAGAGATCCCCCAGATACGCAGTATTTT. It yields the protein CATSRDPPDTQYF.

This rearrangement joins TRBV6-1 to TRBJ1-1; no clear D gene. This CDR3 is built from 14 residues. V lost 5 bases and J lost 4, with 14 bases in between. Germline V gives CDR1 MNHNS, CDR2 SASEGT. The CDR3 spells CASSTRPGGTEAFF. CDR3 DNA sequence: TGTGCCAGCAGTACCCGACCAGGTGGCACTGAAGCTTTCTTT.

The chain recombines TRBV3-1 with TRBJ2-5, with 8 bases lining up with TRBD2. CDR3 size: 12 residues. Germline-derived CDR1 and CDR2 are LGHDT and YNNKEL (reference sequence). V was pared by 2 bases and J by 13 bases, with 6 bases of the junction left unmatched. The CDR3 sequence is CASSQPTGGLYF. The CDR3 DNA follows: TGTGCCAGCAGCCAACCAACGGGGGGGCTGTACTTC.

This clonotype was counted between two and nine times. The genes are TRBV20-1 and TRBJ2-7; no firm D call. CDR3 length: 12 amino acids. V lost 4 bases and J lost 0, with 7 bases in between. Germline V gene lookup returns CDR1 DFQATT and CDR2 SNEGSKA (reference sequence). CDR3: CSATIDSYEQYF. CDR3 sequence (DNA): TGCAGTGCTACGATAGACTCCTACGAGCAGTACTTC.

This chain uses TRBV24-1 with TRBJ2-1; the match to TRBD2 covers 8 bases. CDR3 length: 13 residues. Germline assignment: CDR1 KGHDR and CDR2 SFDVKD. Germline trimming cut 3 bases from V and 10 bases from J; bases unmatched to any gene: 4. The CDR3 nucleotides are TGTGCCACCAGTGATCCGCGGACTAGCGAGCAGTTCTTC. This translates into CATSDPRTSEQFF.

Ten or more counts support this clonotype. The chain combines TRBV29-1 with TRBJ1-2; D may be TRBD1 (5 bases). Germline V gene sequence: CDR1 SQVTM, CDR2 ANQGSEA. The CDR3 sequence is 14 residues long. V shed 4 bases and J shed 9 bases, with 21 bases lying between them. In DNA, the CDR3 is TGCAGCGTTGCAGGGACCGACGGCCTCATTCGCTACACCTTC. It specifies CSVAGTDGLIRYTF.

The chain joins TRBV11-2 to TRBJ2-3; 7 bases agree with TRBD2. The germline gives CDR1 SGHAT, CDR2 FQNNGV. V shed 3 bases, J shed 3 bases, and the junction held 6 bases outside the gene matches. CDR3 length: 15 residues. The DNA of the CDR3 is TGTGCCAGCAGCTTCGGACTAGGGGATACAGATACGCAGTATTTT. Protein product: CASSFGLGDTDTQYF.